A selection of T cell receptor beta chains follows, all from one sample in a study of OX40 agonist ivuxolimab in advanced cancers. The repertoire was sequenced with immunoSEQ multiplex PCR; TCRdb's copy has only in-frame clones and lacks some. The data show more than 80,000 clones, around nine tenths seen once. Specimen: CD4+ or CD8+ T cells sorted from blood, collected in a trial of the OX40 agonist ivuxolimab. The receptor set was obtained from an adult with an advanced solid tumor such as melanoma, head and neck, liver or kidney cancer. Both conserved end residues are part of each CDR3. Fields, in order: clone size, J gene, D gene, V gene, CDR3 protein, CDR3 DNA. A D gene is named only where the DNA matches it firmly. Rows may omit the clone size; those that give it use once, few, many or a size class.

.	TRBJ1-2	TRBD1	TRBV27	CASSAYRQGIGYTF	TGTGCCAGCAGCGCCTACCGACAGGGGATTGGCTACACCTTC
once	TRBJ1-1	.	TRBV7-8	CASSSFPCEAFF	TGTGCCAGCAGCTCCTTTCCATGTGAAGCTTTCTTT
.	TRBJ2-3	.	TRBV5-4	CASSGIPTDTQYF	TGTGCCAGCAGTGGGATTCCCACAGATACGCAGTATTTT
.	TRBJ1-1	TRBD1	TRBV2	CASSEPGDRGRRNTEAFF	TGTGCCAGCAGTGAGCCTGGGGACAGGGGGCGAAGGAACACTGAAGCTTTCTTT
.	TRBJ1-2	TRBD1	TRBV19	CASSMDRGIYGYTF	TGTGCCAGTAGTATGGACAGGGGGATCTATGGCTACACCTTC
.	TRBJ2-7	.	TRBV29-1	CSVGTVYEQYF	TGCAGCGTTGGGACAGTCTACGAGCAGTACTTC
.	TRBJ1-2	TRBD1	TRBV27	CASSSQLGQGVNYGYTF	TGTGCCAGCAGTTCCCAACTCGGACAGGGTGTTAACTATGGCTACACCTTC
.	TRBJ2-5	.	TRBV19	CASSLTSPPAAQYF	TGTGCCAGTAGCCTTACGTCGCCGCCGGCGGCCCAGTACTTC
.	TRBJ2-7	.	TRBV7-2	CASSLGGQGYEQYF	TGTGCCAGCAGCTTAGGAGGGCAGGGCTACGAGCAGTACTTC
.	TRBJ2-1	.	TRBV6-6	CASSPSGRSYNEQFF	TGTGCCAGCAGTCCGAGCGGCCGCTCCTACAATGAGCAGTTCTTC